These 29 T cell receptor beta chains share one sample of origin, sequenced in a study of cytomegalovirus exposure and HLA in healthy donors. The PCR contained 60 Vbeta and 13 Jbeta primers. Produced via immunoSEQ multiplex PCR; TCRdb's table is partial and in-frame only. The sample table sets out 35,000 or so clones. Sequencing was performed on PBMCs. Receptors were obtained from a man aged 35-49 years in good health and CMV-seropositive.

The rearrangement links TRBV4-1 to TRBJ2-3, with 8 positions matching TRBD2. The germline V gene has CDR1 MGHRA and CDR2 YSYEKL. The V gene end was trimmed by 7 bases and the J gene end by 4 bases; junction bases not matched to a gene: 13. The CDR3 extends over 16 amino acids. CDR3 coding DNA: TGCGCCAGCACACTAAGCGGGAGTACCTACCCAGATACGCAGTATTTT. It translates to CASTLSGSTYPDTQYF.

The chain has TRBV7-8 and TRBJ1-2; TRBD1 matches at 12 bases. CDR3 size: 16 residues. Germline CDR1 reads SGHVS; CDR2 reads FQNEAQ. V shed 4 bases, J shed 8 bases, and the junction held 11 bases outside the gene matches. The CDR3 is CASSYYSGQGAGGYTF. The CDR3 nucleotides are TGTGCCAGCAGCTATTACTCGGGACAGGGGGCCGGGGGCTACACCTTC.

The chain recombines TRBV27 with TRBJ2-7; D is perhaps TRBD1 (5 bases). V lost 5 bases to trimming and J lost 7 bases, with 15 bases between them. The CDR3 has 13 amino acids. CDR1 is MNHEY, CDR2 SMNVEV, per germline (reference sequence). CDR3 in amino acids: CASSKDISREQYF. DNA of the CDR3: TGTGCCAGCAGTAAGGACATATCTCGGGAGCAGTACTTC.

The V call is TRBV10-3, the J call TRBJ2-7; possibly TRBD2 for D (5 bases). This CDR3 has 14 amino acids. V lost 2 bases to trimming and J lost 6 bases, with 14 bases between them. CDR1 and CDR2 (germline): ENHRY, SYGVKD. CDR3 sequence: CAISEVGVAGEQYF. CDR3 coding DNA: TGTGCCATCAGTGAGGTCGGGGTAGCCGGCGAGCAGTACTTC.

V and J are TRBV15 and TRBJ2-1, with D possibly matching TRBD2 (6 bases). Germline CDR1 is LNHNV and CDR2 is YYDKDF (reference sequence). This CDR3 contains 16 residues. V lost 3 bases, J lost 5 bases, and 17 bases lay in between. The CDR3 sequence is CATSSPDGRGDNEQFF. In DNA form, the CDR3 reads TGTGCCACCAGCAGTCCAGACGGGAGAGGGGACAATGAGCAGTTCTTC.

The V gene is TRBV9, the J gene TRBJ2-2; TRBD2 matches 9 bases. The germline CDR1 and CDR2 sequences are SGDLS and YYNGEE. The CDR3 consists of 15 residues. The V gene end was trimmed by 3 bases and the J gene end by 4 bases; junction bases not matched to a gene: 4. This CDR3 reads CASSARTSVTGELFF. The CDR3 region has the DNA TGTGCCAGCAGCGCTCGGACTAGCGTCACCGGGGAGCTGTTTTTT.

V is TRBV9 and J is TRBJ2-5, with D tentatively TRBD2 (11 bases). The DNA end is more similar to TRBJ2-7, so the J call may be wrong. Germline V lookup: CDR1 SGDLS, CDR2 YYNGEE. This CDR3 region has 18 residues. CDR3 residues: CASSVASGGTGVAYEQYF. CDR3 nucleotides: TGTGCCAGCAGCGTAGCTAGCGGGGGGACAGGGGTAGCCTACGAGCAGTACTTC.

The genes are TRBV30 and TRBJ2-7; TRBD1 matches 11 bases. The CDR3 has 13 amino acids. The V gene's germline CDR1 is GTSNPN and CDR2 SVGIG (reference sequence). V shed 3 bases, J shed 8 bases, and the junction held 6 bases outside the gene matches. The CDR3 region is CAWRGQGEGKQYF. The CDR3 nucleotides read TGTGCCTGGAGGGGACAGGGGGAAGGGAAGCAGTACTTC.

The chain carries TRBV23-1 and TRBJ2-1; D might be TRBD2 (6 bases). TRBV23-1 is treated as an ORF (open reading frame) with a function not yet certain. The V end lost 0 bases, the J end lost 5 bases, and 14 bases lay between the germline ends. CDR3 length: 16 amino acids. The CDR3 DNA reads as TGCGCCAGCAGTCAATCGTGCGGGAAGGGGCACAATGAGCAGTTCTTC. Its protein product is CASSQSCGKGHNEQFF.

The J gene is TRBJ2-5, the V gene TRBV7-6, with 9 bases aligning to TRBD2. The last part of the DNA fits TRBJ2-7 better; the J call may be wrong. The CDR3 is 15 residues long. The germline V gene encodes CDR1 SGHVS and CDR2 FNYEAQ. CDR3 amino acids: CASSFSGGDSYEQYF. The DNA for the CDR3 is TGTGCCAGCAGCTTTAGCGGGGGCGACTCCTACGAGCAGTACTTC.

The J gene is TRBJ2-7, the V gene TRBV27, with 7 nucleotides matching TRBD2. Trimming took 6 bases from V and 3 from J; bases not matched to a gene: 5. The germline V gene has CDR1 MNHEY and CDR2 SMNVEV (reference sequence). The CDR3 has 13 residues. The CDR3 bases are TGTGCCAGCAGCCGGACTAGAAGCTACGAGCAGTACTTC. This translates into CASSRTRSYEQYF.

The chain recombines TRBV11-3 with TRBJ2-1; D is perhaps TRBD1 (6 bases). The CDR3 covers 14 residues. CDR1 SGHNT and CDR2 YENEEA come from the germline V gene. The germline V and J ends were trimmed by 5 bases and 4 bases, with 12 bases remaining between them. The CDR3 nucleotides are TGTGCCAGCAGCGCTGGGGGCTTATACAATGAGCAGTTCTTC. Amino acids: CASSAGGLYNEQFF.

This chain uses TRBV6-6 with TRBJ2-3; a possible D gene is TRBD1 (5 bases). Germline CDR1 MNHNY, CDR2 SVGAGI (reference sequence). This CDR3 comprises 14 residues. This CDR3 reads CAAAGSVGTDTQYF. In nucleotides, the CDR3 is TGTGCAGCTGCAGGGTCTGTTGGCACAGATACGCAGTATTTT.

This chain uses TRBV4-1 with TRBJ2-7; 15 bases are shared with TRBD2. Germline values: CDR1 MGHRA, CDR2 YSYEKL. The CDR3 totals 15 residues. The junction had 3 bases not matched to a gene; V was cut back by 3 bases and J by 6 bases. The CDR3 DNA reads as TGCGCCAGCAGCCACTCGGGACTAGCGGGAGGCGAGCAGTACTTC. As protein: CASSHSGLAGGEQYF.

The rearrangement joins TRBV2 to TRBJ1-1, with 9 bases that match TRBD1. CDR1 and CDR2 from the germline V gene are SNHLY and FYNNEI. This CDR3 spans 16 amino acids. V was pared by 6 bases and J by 0 bases, with 8 bases of the junction left unmatched. CDR3 residues: CASRMGTGSMNTEAFF. Here the CDR3 DNA reads TGTGCCAGCAGGATGGGGACAGGGAGTATGAACACTGAAGCTTTCTTT.

The V and J genes are TRBV18 and TRBJ2-7; the match to TRBD2 covers 9 bases. The germline CDR1 and CDR2 sequences are KGHSH and LQKENI. The junction had 6 bases not matched to a gene; V was cut back by 2 bases and J by 1 base. The CDR3 runs 16 residues. The CDR3, as DNA: TGTGCCAGCTCACCAGTAGGGCTAGCGGGGTCCTACGAGCAGTACTTC. Protein product: CASSPVGLAGSYEQYF.

The chain recombines TRBV4-3 with TRBJ1-2, with D possibly TRBD1 on 5 matching bases. In germline, CDR1 is LGHNA, CDR2 YSLEER. The germline V and J ends were trimmed by 0 bases and 2 bases, with 16 bases remaining between them. The CDR3 length is 17 residues. CDR3 DNA sequence: TGCGCCAGCAGCCAAGATCGGGCGGCGGGGACCAACTATGGCTACACCTTC. Translation: CASSQDRAAGTNYGYTF.

This chain joins TRBV10-1 and TRBJ1-5; D is undetermined. V was cut by 2 bases and J by 1 base, with 3 bases left in between. The germline V gene has CDR1 WNHNN and CDR2 SYGVQD (reference sequence). CDR3 length: 13 amino acids. The CDR3 spells CASSETSNQPQHF. The CDR3 DNA reads as TGCGCCAGCAGTGAGACAAGCAATCAGCCCCAGCATTTT.

The rearrangement joins TRBV12-5 to TRBJ2-1; 7 positions agree with TRBD2. The J segment lost 0 bases and the V segment lost 9 bases, leaving 8 bases of the junction unmatched. The CDR3 spans 15 residues. Germline assignment: CDR1 LGHNT and CDR2 FRNRAP. The CDR3 region has the DNA TGTGCTAGCGAAGCGGGGACGAGCTCCTACAATGAGCAGTTCTTC. Translation: CASEAGTSSYNEQFF.

The CDR3 DNA follows: TGCGCCAGCAGGAATGTTGCCGGGACAGGGGGCGCGGGGACTGAAGCTTTCTTT. Its protein is CASRNVAGTGGAGTEAFF. The chain employs TRBV5-1 and TRBJ1-1; 12 bases are shared with TRBD1. V shed 5 bases and J 5 bases; nucleotides not matched to a gene: 16. Germline V CDR1 and CDR2: SGHRS, YFSETQ. This CDR3 region has 18 residues. The full variable domain, rest sourced from reference TRBV5-1 and TRBJ1-1, is KAGVTQTPRYLIKTRGQQVTLSCSPISGHRSVSWYQQTPGQGLQFLFEYFSETQRNKGNFPGRFSGRQFSNSRSEMNVSTLELGDSALYLCASRNVAGTGGAGTEAFFGQGTRLTVV.

J is TRBJ2-7 and V is TRBV5-6; 7 bases are a match to TRBD2. The trim removed 0 bases at V and 4 bases at J, leaving 7 bases unmatched. The CDR3 runs 15 residues. In germline, CDR1 is SGHDT, CDR2 YYEEEE. CDR3 nucleotides: TGTGCCAGCAGCTTGGGGGGAGGGGAACTTTACGAGCAGTACTTC. Translated, it gives CASSLGGGELYEQYF.

CDR3 nucleotides: TGTGCCAGCAGCCCCCCCGGCAGGGGGGCGTACGAGCAGTACTTC. Protein product: CASSPPGRGAYEQYF. The chain links TRBV11-3 to TRBJ2-7, with D maybe TRBD1 (7 bases). CDR1 and CDR2 from the germline V gene are SGHNT and YENEEA. The CDR3 is made up of 15 amino acids. V dropped 5 bases and J dropped 4 bases, with 18 bases sitting between them. Full variable domain (missing parts from reference TRBV11-3 and TRBJ2-7): EAGVVQSPRYKIIEKKQPVAFWCNPISGHNTLYWYLQNLGQGPELLIRYENEEAVDDSQLPKDRFSAERLKGVDSTLKIQPAELGDSAVYLCASSPPGRGAYEQYFGPGTRLTVT.

This sequence joins TRBV9 and TRBJ2-5; 9 bases agree with TRBD1. V dropped 0 bases and J dropped 5; count of bases not matched to a gene: 8. The CDR3 extends over 16 amino acids. The germline gives CDR1 SGDLS, CDR2 YYNGEE. CDR3 DNA sequence: TGTGCCAGCAGCGTAGGATTACAGGGGGCGGGGGAGACCCAGTACTTC. It codes for CASSVGLQGAGETQYF.

The V and J genes are TRBV19 and TRBJ2-5, with 10 bases that match TRBD2. The CDR3 covers 14 residues. CDR1 LNHDA and CDR2 SQIVND come from the germline V gene (reference sequence). The V segment lost 6 bases and the J segment 5 bases; nucleotides outside the gene matches: 6. The CDR3 bases are TGTGCCAGTAGGCTAGCGGGAGATAGGGAGACCCAGTACTTC. It codes for CASRLAGDRETQYF.

The chain couples TRBV19 to TRBJ1-5; no firm D call. The germline V gene encodes CDR1 LNHDA and CDR2 SQIVND (reference sequence). This CDR3 is 14 amino acids long. The V end lost 0 bases, the J end lost 0 bases, and 3 bases lay between the germline ends. The CDR3 DNA reads as TGTGCCAGTAGTATAGACAGTAGCAATCAGCCCCAGCATTTT. As protein: CASSIDSSNQPQHF.

V gene TRBV4-1 combines with J gene TRBJ2-5; D call uncertain. In germline, CDR1 is MGHRA, CDR2 YSYEKL. The V end lost 1 base, the J end lost 4 bases, and 10 bases lay between the germline ends. There are 14 residues in the CDR3. The CDR3 is CASSQVVSIETQYF. As DNA, the CDR3 is TGCGCCAGCAGCCAAGTGGTCTCTATAGAGACCCAGTACTTC.

The chain is built from TRBV5-1 and TRBJ2-5; D unresolved. The V end was cut by 4 bases, the J end by 2 bases, with 3 bases between. The CDR3 is made up of 11 amino acids. The germline CDR1 and CDR2 sequences are SGHRS and YFSETQ. Here the CDR3 DNA reads TGCGCCAGCAGCCAACAAGAGACCCAGTACTTC. As protein: CASSQQETQYF. Full variable domain (missing parts from reference TRBV5-1 and TRBJ2-5): KAGVTQTPRYLIKTRGQQVTLSCSPISGHRSVSWYQQTPGQGLQFLFEYFSETQRNKGNFPGRFSGRQFSNSRSEMNVSTLELGDSALYLCASSQQETQYFGPGTRLLVL.

V is TRBV30 and J is TRBJ2-1; perhaps TRBD2 as D (5 bases). V was clipped by 1 base and J by 8 bases, with 9 bases between them. CDR1 is GTSNPN, CDR2 SVGIG, per germline (reference sequence). The CDR3 consists of 12 residues. The CDR3 reads CAWSGASHEQFF. CDR3 nucleotides: TGTGCCTGGAGTGGGGCTAGCCATGAGCAGTTCTTC.

The genes are TRBV13 and TRBJ2-1; D gene unclear. The ends were cut back, 0 bases at V and 2 bases at J, with 14 bases in the middle. This CDR3 region has 17 residues. Germline CDR1 PRHDT, CDR2 FYEKMQ (reference sequence). CDR3 region: CASSLGLGRSAYNEQFF. Written as DNA, the CDR3 is TGTGCCAGCAGCTTAGGCCTTGGGCGATCCGCCTACAATGAGCAGTTCTTC.